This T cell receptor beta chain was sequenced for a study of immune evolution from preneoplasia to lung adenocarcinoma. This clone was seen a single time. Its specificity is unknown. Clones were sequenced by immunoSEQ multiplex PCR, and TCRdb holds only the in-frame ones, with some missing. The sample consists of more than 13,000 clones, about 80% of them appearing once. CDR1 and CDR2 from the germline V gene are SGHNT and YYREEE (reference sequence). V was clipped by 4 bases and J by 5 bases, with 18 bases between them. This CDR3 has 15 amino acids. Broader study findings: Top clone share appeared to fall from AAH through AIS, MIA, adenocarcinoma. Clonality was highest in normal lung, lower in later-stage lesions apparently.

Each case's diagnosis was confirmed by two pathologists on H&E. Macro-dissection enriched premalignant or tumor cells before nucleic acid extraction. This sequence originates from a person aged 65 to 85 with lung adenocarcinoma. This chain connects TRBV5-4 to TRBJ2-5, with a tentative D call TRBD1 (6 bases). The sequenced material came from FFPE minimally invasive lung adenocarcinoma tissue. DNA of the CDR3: TGTGCCAGCAGCAAGCCCCAGGGGAGAGGGGAGACCCAGTACTTC. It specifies CASSKPQGRGETQYF.